This is a list of T cell receptor beta chains from one sample in a study of patients and donors after allogeneic stem cell transplantation. MiXCR, applied by TCRdb to the RT-PCR reads, yields one record per CDR3 protein. The table lists about 410,000 distinct CDR3 sequences, 16% of them singletons. The material sequenced was blood, either unsorted or a sorted T cell fraction (not recorded which). Source of these receptors: a human donor who was either an allogeneic HSCT recipient or a stem cell or donor lymphocyte infusion donor (not recorded which). It is not recorded whose cells these are; they may come from a transplant donor. The CDR3 runs from the conserved cysteine through the conserved F or W. D genes are given only for firm matches. Some rows mark clone size as missing; the rest say once, few, many or name a class of expanded clone.

d_call	v_call	clone_size	j_call	cdr3_nt	cdr3_aa
NA	TRBV27	NA	TRBJ2-7	TGTGCCAGCATCAAGGGACGGGGCGAGCAGTACTTC	CASIKGRGEQYF
NA	TRBV19	NA	TRBJ1-2	TGTGCCAGTAGTCTTACGACAGTGCGGCGAGGTGGAGAGGGCTACACCTTC	CASSLTTVRRGGEGYTF
NA	TRBV7-9	NA	TRBJ2-1	TGTGCCAGCAGGAGCGAAAACAATGAGCAGTTCTTC	CASRSENNEQFF
TRBD1	TRBV25-1	few	TRBJ1-5	TGTGCCAGCAGTGAATCTCCAGGGGGGCCCCAGCATTTT	CASSESPGGPQHF
TRBD2	TRBV6-2/TRBV6-3	few	TRBJ2-2	TGTGCCAGCAGTTACGGGCGGGAGGATGCGAACACCGGGGAGCTGTTTTTT	CASSYGREDANTGELFF
NA	TRBV4-1	NA	TRBJ1-4	TGCGCCAGCAGCCAAGTCCTACAGCGACGTGAAAAACTGTTTTTT	CASSQVLQRREKLFF
NA	TRBV20-1	many	TRBJ2-7	TGCAGTGCTAGTGCCGACCAAGGATACTCCTACGAGCAGTACTTC	CSASADQGYSYEQYF
TRBD2	TRBV5-1	few	TRBJ2-1	TGCGCCAGCAGCTTGTCGGCCGGGACTAGGGGGTTGAATGAGCAGTTCTTC	CASSLSAGTRGLNEQFF
NA	TRBV2	few	TRBJ1-6	TGTGCCAGCAGGAACGAGGGGAGAGGGTCACCCCTCCACTTT	CASRNEGRGSPLHF
NA	TRBV25-1	few	TRBJ1-2	TGTGCCAGCAGTGACGAAGTTCTGGGGGTTAGCGGCTACACCTTC	CASSDEVLGVSGYTF
NA	TRBV14	many	TRBJ2-3	TGTGCCAGCAGCGACCGGGACTGGAGTACTAGCACAGATACGCAGTATTTT	CASSDRDWSTSTDTQYF
NA	TRBV20-1	few	TRBJ2-3	TGCAGTGCAGGCCGACTAGTCAGCACAGATACGCAGTATTTT	CSAGRLVSTDTQYF
TRBD1	TRBV7-9	NA	TRBJ1-2	TGTGCCAGCAGCTACGGGACAGCTTCTAACTATGGCTACACCTTC	CASSYGTASNYGYTF
TRBD2	TRBV4-1	many	TRBJ2-2	TGCGCCAGCAGCCCAACCTCCGGACTAGTCGGGGAGCTGTTTTTT	CASSPTSGLVGELFF
NA	TRBV12-3/TRBV12-4	many	TRBJ2-7	TGTGCCAGCAGCTTATCGGCCTACGAGCAGTACTTC	CASSLSAYEQYF
NA	TRBV4-3	NA	TRBJ2-3	TGCGCCAGCAGCCAAGGGCCCGTATCTAGCACAGATACGCAGTATTTT	CASSQGPVSSTDTQYF
TRBD2	TRBV20-1	few	TRBJ2-7	TGCAGTGCTAGCGGGGGGGCGGGTTACGAGCAGTACTTC	CSASGGAGYEQYF
NA	TRBV5-6	NA	TRBJ2-5	TGTGCCAGCAGCTTGGGGTTCCGTGAGACCCAGTACTTC	CASSLGFRETQYF
NA	TRBV6-6	many	TRBJ1-1	TGTGCCAGCAGTTACCAGGGGACCACTGAAGCTTTCTTT	CASSYQGTTEAFF
NA	TRBV21-1	NA	TRBJ1-1	TGTGCCAGCAGCAAAGATAGGACAGGGTGGTATGGCACTGAAGCTTTCTTT	CASSKDRTGWYGTEAFF
TRBD1	TRBV5-1	many	TRBJ1-2	TGCGCCAGCAGCCCAGCGTGGGACAGTGACTATGGCTACACCTTC	CASSPAWDSDYGYTF
NA	TRBV5-1	many	TRBJ2-3	TGCGCCAGCAGCGACTGGACAGTGGAAGATACGCAGTATTTT	CASSDWTVEDTQYF
NA	TRBV7-8	NA	TRBJ1-5	TGTGCCAGCAGCTTAGAAGGACCCCCGGGACCCAATCAGCCCCAGCATTTT	CASSLEGPPGPNQPQHF
NA	TRBV25-1	many	TRBJ1-1	TGTGCCAGCACCCCCGCGGGTGGGGGCTGGACTGAAGCTTTCTTT	CASTPAGGGWTEAFF
TRBD2	TRBV5-1	once	TRBJ2-7	TGCGCCAGCACCCCTTTGAGCGGGGGTAGGTACGAGCAGTACTTC	CASTPLSGGRYEQYF
TRBD1	TRBV6-1	NA	TRBJ2-7	TGTGCCAGCAAGAGACAGGGGCCCTCCTACGAGCAGTACTTC	CASKRQGPSYEQYF
TRBD1	TRBV27	few	TRBJ1-1	TGTGCCAGCGGGACAGGGATAAGGAACACTGAAGCTTTCTTT	CASGTGIRNTEAFF
NA	TRBV24-1	few	TRBJ1-2	TGTGCCACCAGTGAGCCTACAATGGGCTACACCTTC	CATSEPTMGYTF
TRBD1	TRBV12-3/TRBV12-4	few	TRBJ1-2	TGTGCCAGCAGTCGACAGGGCCCCTATGGCTACACCTTC	CASSRQGPYGYTF
TRBD2	TRBV3-1	few	TRBJ2-3	TGTGCCAGCAGCCAAATAGCGGGGTGGGCAGATACGCAGTATTTT	CASSQIAGWADTQYF
NA	TRBV4-2	many	TRBJ2-1	TGTGCCAGCAGCCTGGACATAGACAATGAGCAGTTCTTC	CASSLDIDNEQFF
NA	TRBV11-2	few	TRBJ2-1	TGTGCCAGCAAACTTAGGGGTATCGACCCGAGCTCCTACAATGAGCAGTTCTTC	CASKLRGIDPSSYNEQFF
NA	TRBV18	NA	TRBJ2-6	TGTGCCAGCTCACCACCAAGGGCCGGGGCCAACGTCCTGACTTTC	CASSPPRAGANVLTF
NA	TRBV7-6	NA	TRBJ2-5	TGTGCCAGCAGCTTAGGGTATAGAAGCGGAGGGGGGCAAGAGACCCAGTACTTC	CASSLGYRSGGGQETQYF
NA	TRBV12-3/TRBV12-4	many	TRBJ2-2	TGTGCCAGCAGCCCTTTCGGAGCCAGCGTTACCGGGGAGCTGTTTTTT	CASSPFGASVTGELFF
NA	TRBV12-3/TRBV12-4	many	TRBJ2-2	TGTGCCAGCAGTCCCGCCCGGGTCGGGGAGCTGTTTTTT	CASSPARVGELFF
NA	TRBV5-1	few	TRBJ2-3	TGCGCCAGCAGCTTGGTTCGAGGCCAGGGCCCCACAGATACGCAGTATTTT	CASSLVRGQGPTDTQYF
NA	TRBV7-3	few	TRBJ1-2	TGTGCCAGCAGCTTAATGGGGTTTGGCTACACCTTC	CASSLMGFGYTF
TRBD2	TRBV11-1	NA	TRBJ2-7	TGTGCCAGCAGCTTAGGAGGACTAGCGGGACGCTTCTCCTACGAGCAGTACTTC	CASSLGGLAGRFSYEQYF
NA	TRBV5-1	many	TRBJ1-1	TGCGCCAGCAGCTTGGGGGGCGCCACTGAAGCTTTCTTT	CASSLGGATEAFF
NA	TRBV10-3	many	TRBJ2-2	TGTGCCATCAGGGGCACCGGGGAGCTGTTTTTT	CAIRGTGELFF
NA	TRBV3-1	few	TRBJ2-7	TGTGCCAGCAGCCAGGGCAGCGGAGCCCAAGTGGGGGAGCAGTACTTC	CASSQGSGAQVGEQYF
NA	TRBV5-6	NA	TRBJ2-1	TGTGCCAGCAGCTTGTCGGGGGGCCTCTATGAGCAGTTCTTC	CASSLSGGLYEQFF
NA	TRBV4-1	many	TRBJ2-7	TGCGCCAGCAGCCGCGGGGAAACTAACTCCTACGAGCAGTACTTC	CASSRGETNSYEQYF
TRBD1	TRBV5-1	many	TRBJ2-2	TGCGCCAGCAGCTTTAAGGGACAGTACACCGGGGAGCTGTTTTTT	CASSFKGQYTGELFF
TRBD2	TRBV7-9	few	TRBJ2-3	TGTGCCAGCCAAGGGGTGGGAGGGCCAGATACGCAGTATTTT	CASQGVGGPDTQYF
TRBD1	TRBV5-1	few	TRBJ1-1	TGCGCCAGCAGCAGGGACAGACAGATGAACACTGAAGCTTTCTTT	CASSRDRQMNTEAFF
NA	TRBV11-2	few	TRBJ2-5	TGTGCCAGCTCTCTCCAGGCGGGTGAGACCCAGTACTTC	CASSLQAGETQYF
TRBD2	TRBV3-1	NA	TRBJ2-2	TGTGCCAGCAGCCAAGACACTAGCGCCAAGTACACCGGGGAGCTGTTTTTT	CASSQDTSAKYTGELFF
NA	TRBV15	few	TRBJ2-2	TGTGCCACCAGCAGAGATATCCCCCTGGGGATATATGTGGAGCTGTTTTTT	CATSRDIPLGIYVELFF
NA	TRBV7-9	few	TRBJ1-3	TGTGCCAGCAGACCGGACACCTCTGGAAACACCATATATTTT	CASRPDTSGNTIYF
NA	TRBV10-3	NA	TRBJ1-1	TGTGCCATCAGTGTGGGACGATCGAACACTGAAGCTTTCTTT	CAISVGRSNTEAFF
NA	TRBV12-3/TRBV12-4	many	TRBJ2-5	TGTGCCAGCAGTTTTCGGTACGGGGAAGAACAGTACTTC	CASSFRYGEEQYF
NA	TRBV3-1	NA	TRBJ1-6	TGTGCCAGCAGCCAATATCAGGGAAACTCACCCCTCCACTTT	CASSQYQGNSPLHF